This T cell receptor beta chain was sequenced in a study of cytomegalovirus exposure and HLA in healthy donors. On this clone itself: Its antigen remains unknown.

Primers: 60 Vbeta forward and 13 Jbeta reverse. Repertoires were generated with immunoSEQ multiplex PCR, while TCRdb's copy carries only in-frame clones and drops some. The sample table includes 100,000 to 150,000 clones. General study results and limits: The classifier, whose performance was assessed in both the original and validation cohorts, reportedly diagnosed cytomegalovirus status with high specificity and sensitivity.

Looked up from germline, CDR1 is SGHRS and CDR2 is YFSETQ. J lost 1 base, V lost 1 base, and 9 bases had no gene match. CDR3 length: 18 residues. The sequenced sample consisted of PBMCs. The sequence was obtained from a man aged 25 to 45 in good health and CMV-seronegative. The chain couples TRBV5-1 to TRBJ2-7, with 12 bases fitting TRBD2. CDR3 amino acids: CASSLTVNLAGGSYEQYF. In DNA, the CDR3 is TGCGCCAGCAGCTTGACAGTAAACCTAGCGGGAGGGTCCTACGAGCAGTACTTC.